Relative to its sample, the clone carrying this T cell receptor (gamma chain) is hyperexpanded. The data derive from a study of gamma-delta T cells after stem cell transplantation. TCRdb redid clone calling on the RT-PCR reads using CATT. This repertoire shows under 550 gamma-chain clones, roughly 60% found once; its top ten account for under 40%. The origin of this receptor is a human donor. It is not recorded whose cells these are; they may come from a transplant donor. Source material: gamma-delta T cells.

CDR3 sequence: CATWDGPTGWFKIF. Here the CDR3 DNA reads TGTGCCACCTGGGATGGGCCCACTGGTTGGTTCAAGATATTT. The J gene is TRGJP1, the V gene TRGV4. With 0 bases clipped from V and 3 bases from J, the junction kept 1 base outside the gene matches. The CDR3 sequence is 14 residues long. Germline V gives CDR1 EGSTGY, CDR2 YDSYTSSV.